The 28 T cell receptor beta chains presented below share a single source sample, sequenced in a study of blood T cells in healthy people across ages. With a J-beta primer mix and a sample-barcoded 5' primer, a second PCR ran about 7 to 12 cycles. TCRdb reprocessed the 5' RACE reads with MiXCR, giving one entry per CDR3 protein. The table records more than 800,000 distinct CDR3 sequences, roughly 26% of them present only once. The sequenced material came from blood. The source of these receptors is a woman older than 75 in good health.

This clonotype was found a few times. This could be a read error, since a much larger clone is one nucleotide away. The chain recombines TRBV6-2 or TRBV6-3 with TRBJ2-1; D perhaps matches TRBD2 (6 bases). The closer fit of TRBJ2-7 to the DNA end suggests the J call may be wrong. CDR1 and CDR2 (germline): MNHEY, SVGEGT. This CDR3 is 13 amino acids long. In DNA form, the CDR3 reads TGTGCCTCTATCGGGGGTACCTACAATGAGCAGTACTTC. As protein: CASIGGTYNEQYF.

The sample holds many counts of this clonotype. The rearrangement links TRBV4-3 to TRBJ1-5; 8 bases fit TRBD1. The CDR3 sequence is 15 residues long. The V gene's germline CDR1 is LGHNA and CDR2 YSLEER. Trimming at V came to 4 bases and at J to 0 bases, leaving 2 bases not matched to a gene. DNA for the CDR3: TGCGCCAGCAGCCGAGACAGGGGTAGCAATCAGCCCCAGCATTTT. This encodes CASSRDRGSNQPQHF.

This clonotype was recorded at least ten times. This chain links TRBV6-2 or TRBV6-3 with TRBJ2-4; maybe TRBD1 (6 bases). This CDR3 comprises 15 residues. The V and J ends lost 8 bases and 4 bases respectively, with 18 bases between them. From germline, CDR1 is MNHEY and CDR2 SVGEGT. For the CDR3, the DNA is TGTGCCAGCGCTATTACTGGGACACTTAAAAACATTCAGTACTTC. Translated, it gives CASAITGTLKNIQYF.

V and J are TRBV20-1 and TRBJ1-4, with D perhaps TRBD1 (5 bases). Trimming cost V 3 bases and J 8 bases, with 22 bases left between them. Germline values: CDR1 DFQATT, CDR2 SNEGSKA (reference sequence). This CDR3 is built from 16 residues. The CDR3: CSARVWARDGREKLFF. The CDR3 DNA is TGCAGTGCTAGGGTCTGGGCGCGGGACGGGCGGGAAAAACTGTTTTTT.

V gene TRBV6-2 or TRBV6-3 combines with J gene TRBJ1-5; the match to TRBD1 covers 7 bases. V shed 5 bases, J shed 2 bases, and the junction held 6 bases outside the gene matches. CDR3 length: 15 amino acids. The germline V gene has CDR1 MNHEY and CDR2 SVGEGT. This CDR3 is CASSRTGKGNQPQHF. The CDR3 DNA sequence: TGTGCCAGCAGTCGGACAGGAAAGGGCAATCAGCCCCAGCATTTT.

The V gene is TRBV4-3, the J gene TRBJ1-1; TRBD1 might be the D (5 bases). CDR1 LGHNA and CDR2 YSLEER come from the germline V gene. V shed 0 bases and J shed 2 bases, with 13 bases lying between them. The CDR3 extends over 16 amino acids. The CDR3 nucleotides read TGCGCCAGCAGCCAAGAGGGGGGGGGTTTCAACACTGAAGCTTTCTTT. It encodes CASSQEGGGFNTEAFF.

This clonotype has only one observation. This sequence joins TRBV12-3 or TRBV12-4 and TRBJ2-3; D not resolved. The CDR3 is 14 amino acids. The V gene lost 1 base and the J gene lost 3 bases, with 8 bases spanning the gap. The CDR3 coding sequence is TGTGCCAGCAGTTTAGGAGTGAAGACAGATACGCAGTATTTT. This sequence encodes CASSLGVKTDTQYF.

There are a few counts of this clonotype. The CDR3 spells CASSPNGRTRNTDTQYF. The DNA of the CDR3 is TGTGCCAGCAGCCCCAACGGGCGGACTAGAAACACAGATACGCAGTATTTT. This chain uses TRBV5-4 with TRBJ2-3; 7 bases align to TRBD2. Germline CDR1 and CDR2: SGHNT and YYREEE (reference sequence). There are 17 residues in the CDR3. V was clipped by 4 bases and J by 2 bases; unmatched bases: 13.

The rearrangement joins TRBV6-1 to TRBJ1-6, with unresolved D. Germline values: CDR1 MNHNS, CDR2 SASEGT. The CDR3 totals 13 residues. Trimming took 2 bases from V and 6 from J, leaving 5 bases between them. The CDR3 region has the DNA TGTGCCAGCAGTGAACCCTTTAATTCACCCCTCCACTTT. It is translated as CASSEPFNSPLHF.

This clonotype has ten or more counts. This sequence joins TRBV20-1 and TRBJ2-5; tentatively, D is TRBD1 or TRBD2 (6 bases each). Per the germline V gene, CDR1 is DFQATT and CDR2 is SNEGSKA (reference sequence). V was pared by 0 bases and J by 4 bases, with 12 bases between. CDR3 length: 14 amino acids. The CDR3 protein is CSARETGAGETQYF. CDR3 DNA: TGCAGTGCTAGAGAAACGGGGGCGGGAGAGACCCAGTACTTC.

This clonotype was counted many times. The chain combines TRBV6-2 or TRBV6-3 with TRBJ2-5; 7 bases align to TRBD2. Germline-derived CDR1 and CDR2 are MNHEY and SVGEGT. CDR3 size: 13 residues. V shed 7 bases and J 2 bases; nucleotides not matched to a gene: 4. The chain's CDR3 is CASKASGQETQYF. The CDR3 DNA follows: TGTGCCAGCAAGGCTAGCGGACAAGAGACCCAGTACTTC.

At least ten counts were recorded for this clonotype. CDR3 residues: CATRPGMRSRGDGYTF. CDR3 nucleotide sequence: TGTGCCACCCGCCCGGGAATGAGGTCGAGGGGGGATGGCTACACCTTC. The chain links TRBV7-2 to TRBJ1-2; TRBD1 might be the D (6 bases). CDR3 length: 16 amino acids. Germline lookup yields CDR1 SGHTA and CDR2 FQGNSA. V was cut by 10 bases and J by 6 bases, with 27 bases left in between.

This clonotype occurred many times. This chain's CDR3 is CASSTPGGQETQYF. CDR3 coding DNA: TGTGCCAGTAGTACCCCAGGGGGACAAGAGACCCAGTACTTC. The rearrangement uses TRBV19 and TRBJ2-5; 7 bases are a match to TRBD1. Germline CDR1 reads LNHDA; CDR2 reads SQIVND (reference sequence). The length of the CDR3 is 14 residues. V lost 4 bases and J lost 2; bases outside the gene matches: 4.

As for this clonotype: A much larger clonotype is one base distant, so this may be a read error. Here the CDR3 reads CASRKTSALSTDTQYF. As DNA, the CDR3 is TGTGCCAGCAGGAAAACTAGCGCCCTTAGCACAGATACGCAGTATTTT. This chain connects TRBV12-3 or TRBV12-4 to TRBJ2-3; 7 bases line up with TRBD2. Trimming at V came to 6 bases and at J to 0 bases, leaving 9 bases not matched to a gene. There are 16 residues in the CDR3.

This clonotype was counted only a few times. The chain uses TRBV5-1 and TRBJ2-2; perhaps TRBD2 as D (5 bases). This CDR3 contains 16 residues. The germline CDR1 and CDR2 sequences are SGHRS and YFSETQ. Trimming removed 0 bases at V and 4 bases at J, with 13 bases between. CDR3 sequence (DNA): TGCGCCAGCAGCTTGGCCGAGAGGGATCGCACCGGGGAGCTGTTTTTT. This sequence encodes CASSLAERDRTGELFF.

The CDR3: CASSTIRSENSPLHF. The CDR3 nucleotides are TGTGCCAGCTCCACCATACGATCCGAGAATTCACCCCTCCACTTT. This chain uses TRBV18 with TRBJ1-6; unclear D gene. V gave up 6 bases and J gave up 7 bases, with 16 bases separating them. Germline-derived CDR1 and CDR2 are KGHSH and LQKENI. The CDR3 length is 15 residues.

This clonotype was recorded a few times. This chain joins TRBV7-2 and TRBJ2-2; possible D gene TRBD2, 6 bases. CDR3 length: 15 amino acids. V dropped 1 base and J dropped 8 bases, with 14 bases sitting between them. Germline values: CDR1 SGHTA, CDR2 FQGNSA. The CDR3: CASSLGGTVPGELFF. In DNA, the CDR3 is TGTGCCAGCAGCTTAGGCGGGACTGTCCCAGGGGAGCTGTTTTTT.

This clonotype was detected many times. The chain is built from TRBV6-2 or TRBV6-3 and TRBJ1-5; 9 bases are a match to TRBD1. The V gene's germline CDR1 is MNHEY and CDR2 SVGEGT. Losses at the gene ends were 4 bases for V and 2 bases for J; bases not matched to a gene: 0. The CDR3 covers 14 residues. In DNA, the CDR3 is TGTGCCAGCAGTTGGACAGGGGGCAATCAGCCCCAGCATTTT. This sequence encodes CASSWTGGNQPQHF.

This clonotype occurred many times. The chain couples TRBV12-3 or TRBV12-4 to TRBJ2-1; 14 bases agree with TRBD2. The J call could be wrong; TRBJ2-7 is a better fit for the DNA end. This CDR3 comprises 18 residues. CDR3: CASSLTSGGAVSYNEQYF. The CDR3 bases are TGTGCCAGCAGTTTGACTAGCGGGGGGGCAGTTTCCTACAATGAGCAGTACTTC.

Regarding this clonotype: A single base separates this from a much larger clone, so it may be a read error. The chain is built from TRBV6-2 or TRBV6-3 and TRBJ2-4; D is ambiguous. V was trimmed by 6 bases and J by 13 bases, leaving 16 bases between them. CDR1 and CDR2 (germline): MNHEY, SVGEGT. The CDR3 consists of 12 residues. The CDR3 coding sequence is TGTGCCAGCAGCTTCGGATACGTTGCGCAGTACTTC. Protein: CASSFGYVAQYF.

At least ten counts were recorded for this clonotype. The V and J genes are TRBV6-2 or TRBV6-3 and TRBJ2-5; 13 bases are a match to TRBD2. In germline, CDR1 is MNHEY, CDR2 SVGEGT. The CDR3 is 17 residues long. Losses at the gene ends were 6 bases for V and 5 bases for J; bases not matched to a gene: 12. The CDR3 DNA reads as TGTGCCAGCAGGAGACGACTAGCGGGGGGTTACTTGGAGACCCAGTACTTC. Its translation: CASRRRLAGGYLETQYF.

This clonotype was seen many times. The CDR3 spells CATAQWGTMGYNEQFF. The CDR3 DNA reads TGTGCCACCGCCCAGTGGGGGACTATGGGCTACAATGAGCAGTTCTTC. V gene TRBV28 combines with J gene TRBJ2-1; the match to TRBD2 covers 7 bases. Trimming cost V 10 bases and J 3 bases; bases outside gene matches: 15. Germline values: CDR1 MDHEN, CDR2 SYDVKM. The CDR3 runs to 16 residues.

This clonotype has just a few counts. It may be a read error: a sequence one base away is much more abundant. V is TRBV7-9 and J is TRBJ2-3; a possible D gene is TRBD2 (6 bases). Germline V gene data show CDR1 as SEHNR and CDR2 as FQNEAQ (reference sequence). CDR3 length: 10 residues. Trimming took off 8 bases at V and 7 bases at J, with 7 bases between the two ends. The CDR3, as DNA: TGTGCCAGCGGGGGGAATACGCAGTATTTT. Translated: CASGGNTQYF.

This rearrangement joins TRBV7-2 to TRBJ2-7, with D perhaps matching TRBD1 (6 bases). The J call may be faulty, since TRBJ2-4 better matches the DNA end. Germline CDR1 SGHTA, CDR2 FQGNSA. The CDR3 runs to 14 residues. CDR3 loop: CASSLLGGEAIQYF. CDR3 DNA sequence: TGTGCCAGCAGCTTACTAGGGGGTGAAGCCATTCAGTACTTC.

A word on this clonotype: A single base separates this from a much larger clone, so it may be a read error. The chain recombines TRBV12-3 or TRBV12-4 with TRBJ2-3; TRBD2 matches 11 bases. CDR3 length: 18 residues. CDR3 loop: CASSFWVAGGSSTDMQYF. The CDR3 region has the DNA TGTGCCAGCAGTTTTTGGGTAGCGGGGGGGTCTAGCACAGATATGCAGTATTTT.

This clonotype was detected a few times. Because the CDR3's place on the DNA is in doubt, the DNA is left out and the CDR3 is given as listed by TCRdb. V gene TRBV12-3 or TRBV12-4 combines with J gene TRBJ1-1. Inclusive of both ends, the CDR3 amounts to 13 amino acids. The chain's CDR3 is CASSFLENTEAFF.

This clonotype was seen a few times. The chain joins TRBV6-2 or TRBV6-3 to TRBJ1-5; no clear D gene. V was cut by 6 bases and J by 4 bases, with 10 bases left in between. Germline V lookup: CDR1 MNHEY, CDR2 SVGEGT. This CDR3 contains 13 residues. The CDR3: CASSHNRNQPQHF. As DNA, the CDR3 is TGTGCCAGCAGCCATAACAGAAATCAGCCCCAGCATTTT.

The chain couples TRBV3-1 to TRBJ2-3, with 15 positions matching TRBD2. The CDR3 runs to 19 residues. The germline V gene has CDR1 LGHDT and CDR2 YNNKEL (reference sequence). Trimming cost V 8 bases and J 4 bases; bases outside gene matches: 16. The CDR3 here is CASSSGTSGGPVSPDTQYF. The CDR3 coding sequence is TGTGCCAGCTCCTCTGGGACTAGCGGGGGGCCTGTCTCCCCAGATACGCAGTATTTT.